This T cell receptor (beta chain) was captured by sequencing in a study of blood T cell repertoires in COVID-19. Study as a whole: The United States, Italy and Spain were the sources of the acute and convalescent COVID-19 samples. T cells, B-cell-depleted T cells, or PBMCs provided the cDNA or gDNA that served as material.

Per the authors' pipeline: Nucleated cell counts were estimated from reference gene primer amplification. The table came from immunoSEQ multiplex PCR; TCRdb's copy has only in-frame clones and leaves some out. V and J calls and clone size are as listed in that table; D and trimming were resolved from the DNA. The table records under 200,000 clones, 70% to 90% of them present only once. Trimming left V 6 bases short and J 0 bases short, with 9 bases between. The CDR3 has 14 residues. Germline CDR1 ENHRY, CDR2 SYGVKD. The receptor was derived from a man in his sixties with active or convalescent COVID-19. Sequencing was carried out using peripheral blood. The chain carries TRBV10-3 and TRBJ1-3; D gene ambiguous. In DNA form, the CDR3 reads TGTGCCATCAGGGGCATAAACTCTGGAAACACCATATATTTT. Residues: CAIRGINSGNTIYF.